Here is one T cell receptor beta chain with its context. Antigen: not known. This entry is derived from a study of cytomegalovirus exposure and HLA in healthy donors. Overall study: The 110 or so validation repertoires, a later analysis reported, used the same platform as the 666 first-cohort repertoires.

Study observations and caveats: Rare sequences made up most TCRs, while some public TCRs were found in many donors.

The CDR3 covers 13 residues. Trimming pared 0 bases from V and 3 bases from J, leaving 5 bases between. Germline V gene lookup returns CDR1 SGHTA and CDR2 FQGNSA. Here immunoSEQ multiplex PCR was the method, and the copy in TCRdb shows in-frame clones only, minus some. The sample yields 200,000 to 250,000 clones, approximately 87% seen once. The chain uses TRBV7-2 and TRBJ1-2; D is uncertain. Material for sequencing was PBMCs. The TCR originated in a woman younger than 35 in good health and CMV-seronegative. The CDR3 coding sequence is TGTGCCAGCAGCTTAGCGAACCACTATGGCTACACCTTC. Its protein product is CASSLANHYGYTF.